This T cell receptor (beta chain) was documented in a study of CD8 T cells in ankylosing spondylitis. Looked up from germline, CDR1 is ENHRY and CDR2 is SYGVKD. This CDR3 has 12 amino acids. V was clipped by 5 bases and J by 7 bases, with 9 bases between them. In TCRdb, the 5' RACE reads were re-called with MiXCR into one record per CDR3 protein. The data contain roughly 180,000 distinct CDR3 sequences, 11% of them singletons. This clonotype was recorded a few times. The rearrangement joins TRBV10-3 to TRBJ2-1; D uncertain. This clonotype was obtained from a male donor with ankylosing spondylitis or in good health (not recorded which). Sequencing was carried out using blood, either unsorted or a sorted T cell fraction (not recorded which). In DNA, the CDR3 is TGTGCCATCAGTTCACCGCAGAATGAGCAGTTCTTC. Translation gives CAISSPQNEQFF.